The rows below give T cell receptor beta chains drawn from one sample of a study of cytomegalovirus exposure and HLA in healthy donors. Libraries were prepared by immunoSEQ multiplex PCR; TCRdb keeps only in-frame clonotypes and omits some of them. The table includes over 130,000 clones, approximately 80% detected once. The sample comprised PBMCs. These receptors were obtained from a man in his forties in good health and CMV-seronegative. The CDR3 runs from the conserved cysteine through the conserved F or W. D genes are given only for firm matches. Only some rows state a clone size, as once, few, many or a class for expanded clones.

TRBV28,NA,NA,TRBJ2-2,CASIRAGGTGELFF,TGTGCCAGCATTAGGGCAGGAGGTACCGGGGAGCTGTTTTTT
TRBV30,NA,TRBD2,TRBJ2-7,CALGLAAYEQYF,TGTGCCCTGGGGCTAGCGGCCTACGAGCAGTACTTC
TRBV6-1,NA,TRBD1,TRBJ1-1,CASSDRGGPEAFF,TGTGCCAGCAGCGACAGGGGAGGCCCTGAAGCTTTCTTT
TRBV6-1,NA,NA,TRBJ1-2,CASGSPGPHGYTF,TGTGCCAGCGGCTCCCCAGGGCCGCATGGCTACACCTTC
TRBV2,NA,TRBD1,TRBJ1-1,CASSPGTGGGGSEAFF,TGTGCCAGCAGTCCCGGGACAGGGGGCGGAGGCTCTGAAGCTTTCTTT
TRBV7-9,NA,TRBD2,TRBJ2-1,CSSTPRPLSGRGDNEQFF,TGTTCCAGCACCCCCCGGCCCTTGAGCGGGAGGGGGGACAATGAGCAGTTCTTC
TRBV11-3,once,TRBD1,TRBJ2-7,CASSLDRDRDSYEQYF,TGTGCCAGCAGCTTAGATCGGGACAGGGACTCCTACGAGCAGTACTTC
TRBV30,NA,TRBD1,TRBJ2-2,CAWRQGADGELFF,TGTGCCTGGAGGCAGGGGGCGGACGGGGAGCTGTTTTTT
TRBV27,NA,TRBD1,TRBJ1-1,CASSFSRGQGTEAFF,TGTGCCAGCAGTTTCTCTAGGGGGCAGGGCACTGAAGCTTTCTTT
TRBV5-1,NA,NA,TRBJ2-2,CASSLGGSDTGELFF,TGCGCCAGCAGCTTGGGTGGTTCGGACACCGGGGAGCTGTTTTTT
TRBV27,NA,NA,TRBJ2-3,CASSFGRGSTDTQYF,TGTGCCAGCAGTTTTGGGAGAGGGAGCACAGATACGCAGTATTTT
TRBV28,NA,NA,TRBJ2-3,CATHTDTQYF,TGTGCCACCCACACAGATACGCAGTATTTT
TRBV5-1,NA,TRBD1,TRBJ2-1,CASGQGSYNEQFF,TGCGCCAGCGGACAGGGATCTTACAATGAGCAGTTCTTC
TRBV7-9,NA,TRBD2,TRBJ2-3,CASIDRTSGLSNTDTQYF,TGTGCCAGCATTGACCGGACTAGCGGGTTGTCGAACACAGATACGCAGTATTTT
TRBV10-3,NA,TRBD1,TRBJ1-1,CAIRRDRGDTEAFF,TGTGCCATCAGGAGGGACAGGGGAGACACTGAAGCTTTCTTT
TRBV10-3,few,NA,TRBJ2-2,CAISDRDTGELFF,TGTGCCATCAGTGACAGGGACACCGGGGAGCTGTTTTTT
TRBV28,NA,NA,TRBJ1-6,CASNYRGGANSPLHF,TGTGCCAGCAATTACCGGGGGGGGGCTAATTCACCCCTCCACTTT
TRBV6-4,NA,NA,TRBJ1-2,CDGPNRLLFRWYGYTF,TGTGACGGCCCAAACAGGTTGCTGTTTAGGTGGTATGGCTACACCTTC
TRBV7-2,once,NA,TRBJ2-3,CATRYTGTDTQYF,TGTGCCACCAGATATACAGGCACAGATACGCAGTATTTT
TRBV28,NA,NA,TRBJ2-3,CASSLGRTERTDTQYF,TGTGCCAGCAGTTTAGGTAGAACGGAGCGCACAGATACGCAGTATTTT
TRBV6-4,few,NA,TRBJ2-2,CASSEGQTTGELFF,TGTGCCAGCAGTGAAGGACAGACCACCGGGGAGCTGTTTTTT
TRBV7-9,NA,TRBD1,TRBJ1-3,CASTPQGASSGNTIYF,TGTGCCAGCACCCCACAGGGGGCGAGCTCTGGAAACACCATATATTTT
TRBV10-3,NA,NA,TRBJ2-6,CAIRGTPGDGANVLTF,TGTGCCATCAGAGGGACCCCAGGGGATGGGGCCAACGTCCTGACTTTC
TRBV7-2,NA,NA,TRBJ2-7,CASSSHRLSYEQYF,TGTGCCAGCAGCTCACACAGGTTATCCTACGAGCAGTACTTC
TRBV6-1,NA,TRBD2,TRBJ2-2,CASSALAGTNTGELFF,TGTGCCAGCAGTGCACTAGCGGGGACGAACACCGGGGAGCTGTTTTTT